This TCR beta chain was sequenced in a study of early T cells in non-severe SARS-CoV-2 infection. Study details: Sequencing targeted bulk RNA from unsorted whole blood, leaving chains unpaired. Overall study results and limits: The study's VDJdb matching favored anti-spike CD8 responses and missed private and CD4 specificities.

Unique molecular identifiers were attached to individual cDNA molecules. MiXCR, applied by TCRdb to the 5' RACE reads, yields one record per CDR3 protein. Here the sample spans around 37,000 distinct CDR3 sequences, over 8.5% being singletons. This clonotype ranks as medium-sized. Its specificity is not known. Sequenced input: whole blood. The TCR originated in an adult who was a healthcare worker with PCR-confirmed SARS-CoV-2 infection or an uninfected control (not recorded which).

CDR3 sequence (DNA): TGTGCCAGCAGCTTGGGGGAAAAAGAGACCCAGTACTTC. It codes for CASSLGEKETQYF. The chain links TRBV11-2 to TRBJ2-5; D could derive from TRBD1 or TRBD2 (5 bases each). CDR1 is SGHAT and CDR2 is FQNNGV in the germline V gene. The CDR3 extends over 13 amino acids. V shed 3 bases and J shed 3 bases, with 8 bases lying between them.